This T cell receptor (beta chain) was obtained from a study of long-term antiretroviral therapy in people with HIV. Whole-study findings and limits: With ART, diversity went up but was still lower than in transplant donor controls. Clones showing expansion before ART dominated the repertoire at all time points.

The authors ran the immunoSEQ assay, v3.0, at survey level. In sequencing, about 35,000-55,000 T-cell genomes per sample were targeted. Only in-frame clones appear in the TCRdb table, and some are missing; sequencing was by immunoSEQ multiplex PCR. The table includes 33,000 or so clones, roughly 98% detected once. Per donor, at least one pre-ART and at least two post-ART PBMC samples were obtained. With regard to this clone: Its target is not known.

The material was unsorted PBMCs, obtained 7.6 years after starting antiretroviral therapy. This clonotype originated in a man aged 25-45 years with HIV.

This chain's CDR3 is CASSQDQETANTGELFF. The CDR3 DNA follows: TGCGCCAGCAGCCAAGATCAGGAGACAGCGAACACCGGGGAGCTGTTTTTT. The chain couples TRBV4-1 to TRBJ2-2; a possible D gene is TRBD1 (5 bases). Germline assignment: CDR1 MGHRA and CDR2 YSYEKL. The CDR3 spans 17 residues. V was cut by 0 bases and J by 0 bases, with 11 bases left in between.